A selection of T cell receptor beta chains follows, all from one sample in a study of breast tumors, draining lymph nodes, adjacent tissues. Each CDR3 protein is one row after TCRdb ran MiXCR on the multiplex PCR reads. The data contain approximately 130,000 distinct CDR3 sequences, about 20% of them singletons. Material: axillary lymph node tissue. The origin of the receptors is a female donor with breast cancer. Some clones in this sample may be carry-over from other donors' samples. Both conserved end residues are part of each CDR3. The D gene is left open where the match is weak. Size tells how often a clone was seen (once, few, many) or the class of an expanded clone, and some rows leave it out.

V	J	size	D	DNA	CDR3
TRBV2	TRBJ2-4	.	.	TGTGCCAGCAGTGAGGGGGGAGTGATCAAAAACATTCAGTACTTC	CASSEGGVIKNIQYF
TRBV7-9	TRBJ2-7	.	.	TGTGCCAGCAGCTTAGCGGCAGAAGAGCAGTACTTC	CASSLAAEEQYF
TRBV27	TRBJ2-7	few	TRBD1	TGTGCCAGCAGTACCCAGACAGGGGGCTTCTACGAGCAGTACTTC	CASSTQTGGFYEQYF
TRBV24-1	TRBJ2-2	many	.	TGTGCCACCAGTGATTTGAGGGCCCCCGGGGAGCTGTTTTTT	CATSDLRAPGELFF
TRBV2	TRBJ2-3	many	.	TGTGCCAGCAGTGAACCAGGATCTAGCACAGATACGCAGTATTTT	CASSEPGSSTDTQYF
TRBV7-2	TRBJ1-5	many	TRBD1	TGTGCCAGCAGCAAGGGGGCTCGGCAGCCCCAGCATTTT	CASSKGARQPQHF
TRBV20-1	TRBJ2-7	many	TRBD2	TGCAGTGCTAGAGGGATAGCGGGAGGTTCTTACGAGCAGTACTTC	CSARGIAGGSYEQYF
TRBV5-1	TRBJ2-7	many	.	TGCGCCAGCAGCGATGGGATAGCTGTCTCCTACGAGCAGTACTTC	CASSDGIAVSYEQYF
TRBV20-1	TRBJ2-5	many	TRBD2	TGCAGTGCTCCCCGACTAGCGGGAGGGCCGCTAGAGACCCAGTACTTC	CSAPRLAGGPLETQYF
TRBV5-1	TRBJ2-1	many	.	TGCGCCAGCAGCTTGCTGGGACTCCACCGGGGAGTGTCCTACAATGAGCAGTTCTTC	CASSLLGLHRGVSYNEQFF
TRBV6-1	TRBJ2-1	few	.	TGTGCCAGCAGTGATCCTCAGGGTATTGTAAATGAGCAGTTCTTC	CASSDPQGIVNEQFF
TRBV18	TRBJ2-2	many	TRBD2	TGTGCCAGCTCACCACGAGCGGGAGGGCCCACCGGGGAGCTGTTTTTT	CASSPRAGGPTGELFF
TRBV3-1	TRBJ2-3	many	.	TGTGCCAGCAGCCGAGGGCGGCGGACTAGCACAGATACGCAGTATTTT	CASSRGRRTSTDTQYF
TRBV5-1	TRBJ2-1	many	TRBD2	TGCGCCAGTTCAGCTGGGGGGACTAGCGGGAACAATGAGCAGTTCTTC	CASSAGGTSGNNEQFF
TRBV5-1	TRBJ2-3	many	TRBD2	TGCGCCAGCAGCTTGGCCACTAGCGGTTACACAGATACGCAGTATTTT	CASSLATSGYTDTQYF
TRBV6-2/TRBV6-3	TRBJ2-5	many	.	TGTGCCAGCAGAACGGACGGTCAAGAGACCCAGTACTTC	CASRTDGQETQYF
TRBV4-1	TRBJ1-1	.	.	TGCGCCAGCAGCCAAGATGAGGCCCCGTACACTGAAGCTTTCTTT	CASSQDEAPYTEAFF
TRBV6-6	TRBJ2-3	many	.	TGTGCCAGCCTCTACCCTACTAGCACAGATACGCAGTATTTT	CASLYPTSTDTQYF
TRBV9	TRBJ2-1	many	.	TGTGCCAGCAGCGTTGTGCCGGAAGGAAATTACAATGAGCAGTTCTTC	CASSVVPEGNYNEQFF
TRBV20-1	TRBJ2-7	many	.	TGCAGTGCTAGGTCCCAGGGGACAACCTACGAGCAGTACTTC	CSARSQGTTYEQYF
TRBV12-3/TRBV12-4	TRBJ1-2	many	.	TGTGCCAGCAGGGGAGGGTCGGACTATGGCTACACCTTC	CASRGGSDYGYTF
TRBV10-3	TRBJ2-3	.	TRBD2	TGTGCCATCAGTGGGCGGGGAATGGGGACTAGAACAGATACGCAGTACTTT	CAISGRGMGTRTDTQYF
TRBV5-8	TRBJ2-5	many	TRBD2	TGTGCCAGCAGCTTGGGGTCGGGAGGGCCGCGAGAGACCCAGTACTTC	CASSLGSGGPRETQYF
TRBV3-1	TRBJ1-6	many	TRBD1	TGTGCCAGCAGCCTTGGACAGGGAGCTTCACCCCTCCACTTT	CASSLGQGASPLHF
TRBV20-1	TRBJ1-1	.	.	TGCAGTGCTAGGAGGTGGGTGCGACTGAACACTGAAGCTTTCTTT	CSARRWVRLNTEAFF
TRBV20-1	TRBJ2-1	many	.	TGCAGTGCTAGATATCGCAATGAGCAGTTCTTC	CSARYRNEQFF
TRBV27	TRBJ2-2	once	.	TGTGCCAGCACCTTTTCGGGCACCGGGGAGCTGTTTTTT	CASTFSGTGELFF
TRBV30	TRBJ2-1	few	.	TGTGCCTGGCTGCTGCCAGGGAATCGTGTTGAGCAGTTCTTC	CAWLLPGNRVEQFF
TRBV6-1	TRBJ2-1	many	.	TGTGCCAGCAGTCCCGGGGCAGTCTATAGCTCCTACAATGAGCAGTTCTTC	CASSPGAVYSSYNEQFF
TRBV7-3	TRBJ2-1	many	TRBD2	TGTGCCAGCAGCCCCGAGGGACTAGCGGTATACAATGAGCAGTTCTTC	CASSPEGLAVYNEQFF
TRBV20-1	TRBJ2-3	.	TRBD2	TGCAGTGCTAGAGATGTATGGGGACCGATGGGAGGGAGCACAGATACGCAGTATTTT	CSARDVWGPMGGSTDTQYF
TRBV20-1	TRBJ1-3	many	.	TGCAGTGCTCTACAGGGAACTGGAAACACCATATATTTT	CSALQGTGNTIYF
TRBV7-9	TRBJ2-5	many	.	TGTGCCAGCAGCTTAGACATTCGGGAGACCCAGTACTTC	CASSLDIRETQYF
TRBV20-1	TRBJ2-2	many	.	TGCAGTGCTAGACCCCCTCAGGGATGGACCGGGGAGCTGTTTTTT	CSARPPQGWTGELFF
TRBV3-1	TRBJ2-7	many	.	TGTGCCAGCAGCCCGGGACCCGCGAACGCTAACTACGAGCAGTACTTC	CASSPGPANANYEQYF
TRBV5-1	TRBJ1-5	many	.	TGCGCCAGCAGCGAGGAGTGGAATCAGCCCCAGCATTTT	CASSEEWNQPQHF
TRBV30	TRBJ1-4	many	.	TGTGCCTGGAGTGTACTAACGGCAGGCAATGAAAAACTGTTTTTT	CAWSVLTAGNEKLFF
TRBV19	TRBJ2-7	many	.	TGTGCCAGTAGTATAGGAGCCGACTACGAGCAGTACTTC	CASSIGADYEQYF
TRBV11-2	TRBJ2-1	few	TRBD1	TGTGCCAGCAGCCTCCCGGGACAGGGGGCGAGCCAGTTCTTC	CASSLPGQGASQFF